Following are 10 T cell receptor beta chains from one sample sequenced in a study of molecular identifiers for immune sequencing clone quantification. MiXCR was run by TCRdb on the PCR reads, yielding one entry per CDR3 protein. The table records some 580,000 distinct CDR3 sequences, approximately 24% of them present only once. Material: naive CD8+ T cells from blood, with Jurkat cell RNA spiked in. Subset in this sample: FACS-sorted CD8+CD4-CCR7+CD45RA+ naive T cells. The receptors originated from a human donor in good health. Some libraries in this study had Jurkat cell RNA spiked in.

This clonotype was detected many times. The CDR3 loop reads CASSYSKNTEAFF. The CDR3 region has the DNA TGTGCCAGCAGCTACAGCAAGAACACTGAAGCTTTCTTT. The chain uses TRBV6-2 or TRBV6-3 and TRBJ1-1, with no clear D. Germline loops: CDR1 MNHEY, CDR2 SVGEGT. The CDR3 has 13 amino acids. Between the trimmed V and J ends, which lost 6 bases and 1 base, there was a span of 9 bases.

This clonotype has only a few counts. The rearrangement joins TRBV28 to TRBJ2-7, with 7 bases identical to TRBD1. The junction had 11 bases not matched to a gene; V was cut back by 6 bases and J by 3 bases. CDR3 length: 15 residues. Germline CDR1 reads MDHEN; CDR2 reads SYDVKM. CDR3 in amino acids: CASRLTPGQYYEQYF. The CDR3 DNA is TGTGCCAGCAGGCTGACTCCGGGACAGTACTACGAGCAGTACTTC.

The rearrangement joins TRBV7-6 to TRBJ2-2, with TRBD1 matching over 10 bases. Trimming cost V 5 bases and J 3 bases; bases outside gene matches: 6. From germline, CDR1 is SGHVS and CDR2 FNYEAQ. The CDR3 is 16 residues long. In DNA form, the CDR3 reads TGTGCCAGCAGCCCTCGACAGGGGGCCGACACCGGGGAGCTGTTTTTT. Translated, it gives CASSPRQGADTGELFF.

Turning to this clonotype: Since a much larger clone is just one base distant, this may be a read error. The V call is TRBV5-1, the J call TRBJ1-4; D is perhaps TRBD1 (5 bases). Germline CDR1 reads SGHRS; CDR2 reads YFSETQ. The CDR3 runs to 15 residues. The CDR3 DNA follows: TGCGCCAGCAGCTTGGATCGGGGGTATCCTGAAAAAGTGTTTTTT. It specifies CASSLDRGYPEKVFF.

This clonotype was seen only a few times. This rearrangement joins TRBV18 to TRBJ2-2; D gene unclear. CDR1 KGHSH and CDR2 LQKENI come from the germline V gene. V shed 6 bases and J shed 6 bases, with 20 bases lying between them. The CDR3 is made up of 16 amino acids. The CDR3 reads CASSPLQEDVSGELFF. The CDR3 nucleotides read TGTGCCAGCTCCCCCCTCCAAGAGGATGTGTCCGGGGAGCTGTTTTTT.

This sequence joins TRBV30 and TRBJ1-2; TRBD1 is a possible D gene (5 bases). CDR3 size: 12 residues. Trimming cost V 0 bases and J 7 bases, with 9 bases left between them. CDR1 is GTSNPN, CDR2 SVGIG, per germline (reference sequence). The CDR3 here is CAWSVAGLGYTF. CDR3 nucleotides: TGTGCCTGGAGTGTTGCAGGGCTTGGCTACACCTTC.

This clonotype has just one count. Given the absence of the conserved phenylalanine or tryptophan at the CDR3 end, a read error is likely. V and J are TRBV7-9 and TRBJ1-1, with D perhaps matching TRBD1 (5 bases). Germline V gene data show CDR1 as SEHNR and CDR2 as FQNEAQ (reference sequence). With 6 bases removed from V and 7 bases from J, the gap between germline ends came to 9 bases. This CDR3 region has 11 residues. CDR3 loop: CASREGNEAFL. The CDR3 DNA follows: TGTGCCAGCAGGGAGGGGAATGAAGCTTTCCTT.

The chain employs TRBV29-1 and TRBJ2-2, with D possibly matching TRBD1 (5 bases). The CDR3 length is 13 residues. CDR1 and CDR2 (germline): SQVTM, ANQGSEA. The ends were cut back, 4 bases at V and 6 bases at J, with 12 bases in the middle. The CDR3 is CSVVRAHPGELFF. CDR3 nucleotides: TGCAGCGTTGTCAGGGCGCACCCCGGGGAGCTGTTTTTT.

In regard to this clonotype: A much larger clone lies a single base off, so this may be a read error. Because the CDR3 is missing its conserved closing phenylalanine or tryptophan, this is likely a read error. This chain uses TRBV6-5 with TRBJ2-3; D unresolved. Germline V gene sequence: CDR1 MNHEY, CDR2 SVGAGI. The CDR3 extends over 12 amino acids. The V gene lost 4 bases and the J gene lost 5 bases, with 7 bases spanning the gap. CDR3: CASSSFGDTQYS. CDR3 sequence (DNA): TGTGCCAGCAGTTCCTTTGGAGATACGCAGTATTCT.

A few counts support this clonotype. The CDR3 coding sequence is TGTGCCAGCAGCATAGGGACAGGGATGGTGCCGGATACGCAGTATTTT. Its protein is CASSIGTGMVPDTQYF. The chain combines TRBV21-1 with TRBJ2-3; no check of the table's D call, TRBD1, against the DNA was made. TRBV21-1 corresponds to a pseudogene. This CDR3 has 16 residues.